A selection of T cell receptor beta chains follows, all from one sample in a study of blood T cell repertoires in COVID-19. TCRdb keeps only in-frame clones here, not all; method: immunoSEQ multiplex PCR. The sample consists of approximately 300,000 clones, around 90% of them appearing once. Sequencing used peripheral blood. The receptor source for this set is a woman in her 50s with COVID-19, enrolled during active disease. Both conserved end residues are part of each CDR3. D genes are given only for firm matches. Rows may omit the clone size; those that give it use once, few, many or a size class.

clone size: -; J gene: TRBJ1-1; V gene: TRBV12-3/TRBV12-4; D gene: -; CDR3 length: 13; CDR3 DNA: TGTGCCAGCACTACTGCTCCAAACACTGAAGCTTTCTTT; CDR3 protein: CASTTAPNTEAFF
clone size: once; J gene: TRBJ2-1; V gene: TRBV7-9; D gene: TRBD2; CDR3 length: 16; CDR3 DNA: TGTGCCAGCAGCTTTTACTGGGCTAGCGGGAACAATGAGCAGTTCTTC; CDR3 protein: CASSFYWASGNNEQFF
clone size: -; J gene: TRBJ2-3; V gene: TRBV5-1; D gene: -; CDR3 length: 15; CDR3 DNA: TGCGCCAGCAGCTTCAGCGGGCGGGACACAGATACGCAGTATTTT; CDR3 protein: CASSFSGRDTDTQYF
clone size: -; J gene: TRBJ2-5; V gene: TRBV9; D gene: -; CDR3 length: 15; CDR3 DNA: TGTGCCAGCAGCTTGACGGAGGGGGCGAGGGAGACCCAGTACTTC; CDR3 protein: CASSLTEGARETQYF
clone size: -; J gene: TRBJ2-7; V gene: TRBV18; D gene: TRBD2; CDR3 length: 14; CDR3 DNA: TGTGCCAGCTCACCGGGACTAGCGGGGATCGAGCAGTACTTC; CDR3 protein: CASSPGLAGIEQYF
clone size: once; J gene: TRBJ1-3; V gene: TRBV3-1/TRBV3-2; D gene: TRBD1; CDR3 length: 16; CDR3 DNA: TGTGCCAGCAGCCCCTCGGGACAGGGGGCTAGAAACACCATATATTTT; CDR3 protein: CASSPSGQGARNTIYF
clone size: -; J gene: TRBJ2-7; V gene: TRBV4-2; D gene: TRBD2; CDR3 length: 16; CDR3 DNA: TGTGCCAGCAGCCTTGGGACTAGCGTAAGCTCCTACGAGCAGTACTTC; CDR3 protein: CASSLGTSVSSYEQYF
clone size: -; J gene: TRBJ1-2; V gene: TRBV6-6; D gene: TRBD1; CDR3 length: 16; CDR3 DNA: TGTGCCAGCAGTTACGCCGGGACAGGGGGCCTCTATGGCTACACCTTC; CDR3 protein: CASSYAGTGGLYGYTF
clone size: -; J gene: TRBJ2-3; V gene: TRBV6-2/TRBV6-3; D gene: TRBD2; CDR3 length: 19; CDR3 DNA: TGTGCCAGCAGTTGGGACATGGGACTAGCGGGACTAGGCGCAGATACGCAGTATTTT; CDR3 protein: CASSWDMGLAGLGADTQYF
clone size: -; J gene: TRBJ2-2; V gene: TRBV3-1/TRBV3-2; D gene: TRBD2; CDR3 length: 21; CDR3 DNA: TGTGCCAGCAGCTACCCGAACCCGACTAGCGGGAGCATTTGGGGGACCGGGGAGCTGTTTTTT; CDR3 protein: CASSYPNPTSGSIWGTGELFF
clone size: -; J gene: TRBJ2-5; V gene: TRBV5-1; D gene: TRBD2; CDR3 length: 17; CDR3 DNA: TGCGCCAGCAGCTCCGGGACTAGCGGGACTTTGCAAGAGACCCAGTACTTC; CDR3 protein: CASSSGTSGTLQETQYF
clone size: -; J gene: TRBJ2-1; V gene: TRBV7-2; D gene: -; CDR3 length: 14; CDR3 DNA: TGTGCCAGCAGCCCCCAGGGCCTTTACAATGAGCAGTTCTTC; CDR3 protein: CASSPQGLYNEQFF
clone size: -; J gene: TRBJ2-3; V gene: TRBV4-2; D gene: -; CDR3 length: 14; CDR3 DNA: TGTGCCAGCAGCCAAGATGCTAGCGTAGATACGCAGTATTTT; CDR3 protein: CASSQDASVDTQYF
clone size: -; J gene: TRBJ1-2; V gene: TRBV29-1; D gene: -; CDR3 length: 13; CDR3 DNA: TGCAGCGTTGCAGACGGGATGAACTATGGCTACACCTTC; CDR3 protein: CSVADGMNYGYTF
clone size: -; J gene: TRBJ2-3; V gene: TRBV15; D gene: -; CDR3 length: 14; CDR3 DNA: TGTGCCACCAGCAGAGGCGGGACCACAGATACGCAGTATTTT; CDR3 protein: CATSRGGTTDTQYF
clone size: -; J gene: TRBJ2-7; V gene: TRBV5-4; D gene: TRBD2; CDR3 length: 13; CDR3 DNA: TGTGCCAGCAGCTTTGGAAGCGGGACCGAGCAGTACTTC; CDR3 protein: CASSFGSGTEQYF
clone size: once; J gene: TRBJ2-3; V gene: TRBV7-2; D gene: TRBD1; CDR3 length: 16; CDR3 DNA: TGTGCCAGCAGCTTAGGGTTTGGGACAGGGTCAGATACGCAGTATTTT; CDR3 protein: CASSLGFGTGSDTQYF
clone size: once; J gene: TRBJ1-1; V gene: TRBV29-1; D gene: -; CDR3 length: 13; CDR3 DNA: TGCAGCGTTGAAGAGGGCACCTACACTGAAGCTTTCTTT; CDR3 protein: CSVEEGTYTEAFF
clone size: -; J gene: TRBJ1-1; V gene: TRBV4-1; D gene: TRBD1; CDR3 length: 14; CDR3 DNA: TGCGCCAGCAGCCAAGGACAGGGCGGCACTGAAGCTTTCTTT; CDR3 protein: CASSQGQGGTEAFF
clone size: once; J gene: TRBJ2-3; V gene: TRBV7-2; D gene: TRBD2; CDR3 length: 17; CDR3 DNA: TGTGCCAGCAGACCGCCGGGACTAGCGGGAGGGCCAGATACGCAGTATTTT; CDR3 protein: CASRPPGLAGGPDTQYF
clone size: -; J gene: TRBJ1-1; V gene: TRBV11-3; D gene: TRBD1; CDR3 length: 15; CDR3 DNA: TGTGCCAGCAGCACCGGGACAGCTATGAACACTGAAGCTTTCTTT; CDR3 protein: CASSTGTAMNTEAFF
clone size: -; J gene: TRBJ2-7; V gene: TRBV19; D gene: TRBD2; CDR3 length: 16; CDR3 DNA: TGTGCCAGTAGTAGGGCTAGCGGGAGGGCCTCCTACGAGCAGTACTTC; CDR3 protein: CASSRASGRASYEQYF
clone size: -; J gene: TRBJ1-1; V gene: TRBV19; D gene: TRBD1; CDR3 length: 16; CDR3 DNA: TGTGCCAGTAGGACCGGGACAGGCACTACGAACACTGAAGCTTTCTTT; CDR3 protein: CASRTGTGTTNTEAFF
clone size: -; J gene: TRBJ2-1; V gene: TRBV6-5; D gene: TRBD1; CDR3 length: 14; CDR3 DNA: TGTGCCAGCAGGGGACAGACCCCGAACAATGAGCAGTTCTTC; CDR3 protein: CASRGQTPNNEQFF
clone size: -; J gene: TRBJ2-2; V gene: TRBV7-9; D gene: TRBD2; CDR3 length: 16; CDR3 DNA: TGTGCCAGCAGCTTAGTTGGCGGGAGAGTCACCGGGGAGCTGTTTTTT; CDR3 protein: CASSLVGGRVTGELFF
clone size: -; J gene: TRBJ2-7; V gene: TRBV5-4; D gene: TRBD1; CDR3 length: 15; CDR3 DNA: TGTGCCAGCAGCGGACAGGGGGCCATCTCCTACGAGCAGTACTTC; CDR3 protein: CASSGQGAISYEQYF
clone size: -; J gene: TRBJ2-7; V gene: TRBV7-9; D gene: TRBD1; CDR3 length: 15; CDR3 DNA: TGTGCCAGCAGCTCGCGACAGGGGAACTCCTACGAGCAGTACTTC; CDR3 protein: CASSSRQGNSYEQYF
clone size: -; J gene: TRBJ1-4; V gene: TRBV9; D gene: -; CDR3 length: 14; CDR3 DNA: TGTGCCAGCAGCGTAGAAGGGGTCGGTGAAAAACTGTTTTTT; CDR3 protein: CASSVEGVGEKLFF
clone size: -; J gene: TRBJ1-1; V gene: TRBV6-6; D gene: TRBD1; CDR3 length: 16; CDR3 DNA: TGTGCCAGCAGTTACTCGACAGGGGTAAGGAACACTGAAGCTTTCTTT; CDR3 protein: CASSYSTGVRNTEAFF
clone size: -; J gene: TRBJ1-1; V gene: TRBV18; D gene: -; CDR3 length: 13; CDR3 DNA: TGTGCCAGCTCACCAAATGTGGACAGTGAAGCTTTCTTT; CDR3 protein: CASSPNVDSEAFF
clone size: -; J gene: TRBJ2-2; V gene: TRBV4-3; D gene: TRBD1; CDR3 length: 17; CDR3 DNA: TGCGCCAGCAGCCAAGGATTGGGACAGGGGAACACCGGGGAGCTGTTTTTT; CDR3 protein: CASSQGLGQGNTGELFF
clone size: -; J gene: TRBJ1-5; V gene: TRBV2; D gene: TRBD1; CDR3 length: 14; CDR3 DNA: TGTGCCAGCAGTGCTGACAGGGGACCTCAGCCCCAGCATTTT; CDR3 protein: CASSADRGPQPQHF
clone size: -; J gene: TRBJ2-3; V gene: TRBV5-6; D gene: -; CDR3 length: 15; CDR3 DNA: TGTGCCAGCAGCTTGGGAGGCGGATACACAGATACGCAGTATTTT; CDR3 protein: CASSLGGGYTDTQYF
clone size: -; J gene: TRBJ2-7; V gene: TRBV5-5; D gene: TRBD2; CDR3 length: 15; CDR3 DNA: TGTGCCAGCAGCTTAAGTCTAGCGGAGGCCTACGAGCAGTACTTC; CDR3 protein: CASSLSLAEAYEQYF
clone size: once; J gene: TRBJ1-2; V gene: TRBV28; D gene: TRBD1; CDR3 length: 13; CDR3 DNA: TGTGCCAGCAGTTTCACGCAGGGGGCAGGCTACACCTTC; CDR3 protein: CASSFTQGAGYTF
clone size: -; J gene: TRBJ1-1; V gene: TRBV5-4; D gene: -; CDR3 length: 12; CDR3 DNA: TGTGCCAGCAGCTTCGACAATTCTGAAGCTTTCTTT; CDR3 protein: CASSFDNSEAFF
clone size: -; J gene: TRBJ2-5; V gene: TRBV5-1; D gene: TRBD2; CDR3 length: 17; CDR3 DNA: TGCGCCAGCAGCTTGGCGACTAGCGGGAAAGGGTTAGAGACCCAGTACTTC; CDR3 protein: CASSLATSGKGLETQYF
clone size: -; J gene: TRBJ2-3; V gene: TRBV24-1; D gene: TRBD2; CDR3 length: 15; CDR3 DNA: TGTGCCACCAGTCAGAGCGGGAGACCTTCAGATACGCAGTATTTT; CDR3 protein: CATSQSGRPSDTQYF
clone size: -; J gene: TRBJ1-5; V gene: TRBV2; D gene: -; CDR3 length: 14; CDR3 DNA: TGTGCCAGCGGGCAGGCCTATAGCAATCAGCCCCAGCATTTT; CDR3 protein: CASGQAYSNQPQHF
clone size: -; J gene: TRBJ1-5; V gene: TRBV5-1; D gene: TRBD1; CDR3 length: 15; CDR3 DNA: TGCGCCAGCAGCCGAGACACAGGGGGCAATCAGCCCCAGCATTTT; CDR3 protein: CASSRDTGGNQPQHF
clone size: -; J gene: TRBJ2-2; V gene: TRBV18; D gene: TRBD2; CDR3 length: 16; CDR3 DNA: TGTGCCAGCTCACCGGGACTAGCGGGAGTCACCGGGGAGCTGTTTTTT; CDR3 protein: CASSPGLAGVTGELFF
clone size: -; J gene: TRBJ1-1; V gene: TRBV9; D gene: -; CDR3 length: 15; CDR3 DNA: TGTGCCAGCAGCTTACCACAGGGTATGAACACTGAAGCTTTCTTT; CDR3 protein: CASSLPQGMNTEAFF
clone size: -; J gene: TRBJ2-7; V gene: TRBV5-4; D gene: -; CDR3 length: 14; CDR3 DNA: TGTGCCAGCAGCTTGATGGCACAGATCTACGAGCAGTACTTC; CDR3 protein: CASSLMAQIYEQYF
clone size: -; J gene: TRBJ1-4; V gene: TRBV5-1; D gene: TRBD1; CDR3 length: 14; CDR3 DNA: TGCGCCAGCAGCTTAAAGGGGGCAGGAGAAAAACTGTTTTTT; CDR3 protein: CASSLKGAGEKLFF